This T cell receptor beta chain was sequenced during a study of blood T cell repertoires in COVID-19. Whole-study context: Sources were T cells, B-cell-depleted T cells, or PBMCs; the material itself was cDNA or gDNA.

The CDR3 runs to 14 residues. From germline, CDR1 is SNHLY and CDR2 FYNNEI. Losses at the gene ends were 11 bases for V and 4 bases for J; bases not matched to a gene: 9. In the authors' workflow: How many nucleated cells were present was estimated from reference gene primer amplification. Data came from immunoSEQ multiplex PCR; TCRdb stores just in-frame clones and leaves some out. From that table come the V and J calls and clone size; the DNA was used to work out D and trimming. This table has 100,000 or so clones, around 90% appearing once. The rearrangement links TRBV2 to TRBJ1-4; TRBD1 matches 8 bases. Specimen: peripheral blood. The receptor was isolated from a woman aged 60-75 years with acute or convalescent COVID-19. In DNA form, the CDR3 reads TGTGCCTCTTTTCCGACAGGGGTTAATGAAAAACTGTTTTTT. Encoded protein: CASFPTGVNEKLFF.